Listed below are T cell receptor beta chains from one sample, sequenced in a study of T cells in Graves' hyperthyroidism and ophthalmopathy. TCRdb re-called the multiplex PCR reads through MiXCR, storing one row per CDR3 protein. Found here are roughly 840,000 distinct CDR3 sequences, 38% of them singletons; the top ten hold over 8%. The sample taken for sequencing was blood. The receptors here all came from a man between 18 and 35 years old with Graves' hyperthyroidism. The CDR3 runs from the conserved cysteine through the conserved F or W.

j_gene	v_gene	CDR3aa
TRBJ2-5	TRBV7-3	CASSRTSGGQETQYF
TRBJ2-3	TRBV9	CASSVFSRETTDTQYF
TRBJ2-2	TRBV2	CASSETGSNTGELFF
TRBJ1-5	TRBV5-5	CASSLEGDTVQPQHF
TRBJ1-5	TRBV7-2	CASSLASTGNSNQPQHF
TRBJ1-4	TRBV29-1	CSVEEGDNGEKLFF
TRBJ1-2	TRBV12-3/TRBV12-4	CASSSSEPSWTGSSGYTF
TRBJ2-5	TRBV2	CASNFRQGLRETQYF
TRBJ1-2	TRBV19	CASSPMEGAEGYTF
TRBJ1-3	TRBV10-3	CAISGSGIAGNTIYF
TRBJ2-6	TRBV2	CASRSEAPGANVLTF
TRBJ1-6	TRBV20-1	CSASPRQGSYNSPLHF
TRBJ1-1	TRBV25-1	CASVQDTEAFF
TRBJ1-2	TRBV10-3	CATGTGSIYGYTF
TRBJ2-7	TRBV7-9	CASQRYDTSYGEQYF
TRBJ1-3	TRBV9	CASSVETGNTIYF